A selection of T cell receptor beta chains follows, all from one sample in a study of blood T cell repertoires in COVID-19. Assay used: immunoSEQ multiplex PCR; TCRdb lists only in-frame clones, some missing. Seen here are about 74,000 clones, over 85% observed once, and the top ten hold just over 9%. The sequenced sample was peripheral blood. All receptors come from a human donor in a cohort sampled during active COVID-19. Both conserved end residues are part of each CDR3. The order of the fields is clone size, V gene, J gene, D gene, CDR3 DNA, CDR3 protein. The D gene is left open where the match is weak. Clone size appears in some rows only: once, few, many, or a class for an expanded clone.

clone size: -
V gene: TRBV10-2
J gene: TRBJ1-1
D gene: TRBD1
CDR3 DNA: TGCGCCAGCAGCAGGGACAGGGTGAACACTGAAGCTTTCTTT
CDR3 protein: CASSRDRVNTEAFF

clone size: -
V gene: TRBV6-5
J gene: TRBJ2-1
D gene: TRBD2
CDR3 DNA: TGTGCCACCCGACCGGGGGGTGGAAATGAGCAGTTCTTC
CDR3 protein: CATRPGGGNEQFF

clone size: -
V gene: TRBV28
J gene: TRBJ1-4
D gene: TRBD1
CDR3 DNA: TGTGCCAGCAGCACCGCCGGACAGGATAGTGGTGATGAAAAACTGTTTTTT
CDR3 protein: CASSTAGQDSGDEKLFF

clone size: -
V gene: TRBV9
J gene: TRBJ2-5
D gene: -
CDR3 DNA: TGTGCCAGCAGCGTGTCCCCTTCTTTCTTGGAGACCCAGTACTTC
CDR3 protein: CASSVSPSFLETQYF

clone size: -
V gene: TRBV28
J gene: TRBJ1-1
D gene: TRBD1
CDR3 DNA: TGTGCCAGCAGTTTAACAGGGGGGAACACTGAAGCTTTCTTT
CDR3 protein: CASSLTGGNTEAFF

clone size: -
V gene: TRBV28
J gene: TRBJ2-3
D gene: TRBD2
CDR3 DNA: TGTGCCAGCAGTCCTCGCGGGGGGATCACAGATACGCAGTATTTT
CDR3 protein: CASSPRGGITDTQYF

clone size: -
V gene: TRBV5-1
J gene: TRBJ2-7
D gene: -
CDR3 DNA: TGCGCCAGCAGGCTTGCGGCGGCCTACGAGCAGTACTTC
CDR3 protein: CASRLAAAYEQYF

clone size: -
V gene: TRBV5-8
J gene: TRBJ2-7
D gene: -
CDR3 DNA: TGTGCCAGCAGCTTAAGAGGAAAACCCTCCTACGAGCAGTACTTC
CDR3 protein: CASSLRGKPSYEQYF

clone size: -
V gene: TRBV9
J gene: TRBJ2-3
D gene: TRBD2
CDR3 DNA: TGTGCCAGCAGCCCCGGAGCGGGAGGCGACACAGATACGCAGTATTTT
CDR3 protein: CASSPGAGGDTDTQYF

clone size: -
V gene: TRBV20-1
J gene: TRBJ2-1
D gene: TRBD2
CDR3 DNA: TGCAGTGCTAGTACGCTAGCGGTAAATGAGCAGTTCTTC
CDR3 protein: CSASTLAVNEQFF

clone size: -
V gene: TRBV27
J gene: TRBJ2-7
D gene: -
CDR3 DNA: TGTGCCAGCACTTTATCGGGGACAAACGAGCAGTACTTC
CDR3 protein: CASTLSGTNEQYF

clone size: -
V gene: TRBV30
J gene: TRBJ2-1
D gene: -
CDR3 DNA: TGTGCCTGGGAGGGGTCCGCAAATGAGCAGTTCTTC
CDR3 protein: CAWEGSANEQFF

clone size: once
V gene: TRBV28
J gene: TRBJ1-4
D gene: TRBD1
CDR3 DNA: TGTGCCAGCAGTCCACCTGGGACAGTTACCGAAAAACTGTTTTTT
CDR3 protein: CASSPPGTVTEKLFF

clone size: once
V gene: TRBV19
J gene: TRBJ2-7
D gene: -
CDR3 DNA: TGTGCCAGTAGTACGGCGGGTAGCGGCTCCTACGAGCAGTACTTC
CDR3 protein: CASSTAGSGSYEQYF

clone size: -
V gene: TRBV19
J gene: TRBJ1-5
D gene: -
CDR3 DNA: TGTGCCAGTAGCCGGGGGGGGGAGTATAGCAATCAGCCCCAGCATTTT
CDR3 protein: CASSRGGEYSNQPQHF

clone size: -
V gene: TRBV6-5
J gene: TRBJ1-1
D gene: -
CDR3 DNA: TGTGCCAGCAGTTACAGAGGGAGGGACACTGAAGCTTTCTTT
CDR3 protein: CASSYRGRDTEAFF

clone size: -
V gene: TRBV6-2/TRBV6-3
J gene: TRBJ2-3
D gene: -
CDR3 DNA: TGTGCCAGCAGTTACTCCCGGGATACGCAGTATTTT
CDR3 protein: CASSYSRDTQYF

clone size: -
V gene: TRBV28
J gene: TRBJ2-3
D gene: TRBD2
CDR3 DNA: TGTGCCAGCAGTCGTGGACTAGCGGGAGGAGATACGCAGTATTTT
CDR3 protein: CASSRGLAGGDTQYF

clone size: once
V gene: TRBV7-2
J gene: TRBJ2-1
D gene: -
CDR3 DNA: TGTGCCAGCAGCTTAGCGCTTGCCGGTGAGCAGTTCTTC
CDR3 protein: CASSLALAGEQFF

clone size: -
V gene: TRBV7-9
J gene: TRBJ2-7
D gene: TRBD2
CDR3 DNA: TGTGCCACCCAAAGGACTAGTACCTACGAGCAGTACTTC
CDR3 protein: CATQRTSTYEQYF

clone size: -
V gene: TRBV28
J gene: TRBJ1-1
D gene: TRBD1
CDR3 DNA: TGTGCCAGTACGAACCCAGGGGGTTGGACTGAAGCTTTCTTT
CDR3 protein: CASTNPGGWTEAFF

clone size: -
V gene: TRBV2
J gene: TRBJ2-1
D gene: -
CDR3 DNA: TGTGCCAGCAAACTCGGGACTGCAAATGAGCAGTTCTTC
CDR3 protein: CASKLGTANEQFF

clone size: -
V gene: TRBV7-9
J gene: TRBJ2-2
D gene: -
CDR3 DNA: TGTGCCAGCAGCAACCCCGGAGTCGCGAACACCGGGGAGCTGTTTTTT
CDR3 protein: CASSNPGVANTGELFF

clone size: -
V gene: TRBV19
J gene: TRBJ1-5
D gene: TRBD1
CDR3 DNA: TGTGCCAGTAGTCAGACAGGGAGTATCTGGAGCAATCAGCCCCAGCATTTT
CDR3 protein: CASSQTGSIWSNQPQHF

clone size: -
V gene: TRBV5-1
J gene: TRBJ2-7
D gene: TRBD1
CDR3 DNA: TGCGCCAGCAGCTTCTACAGGGGAAGAAGCGAGCAGTACTTC
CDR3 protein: CASSFYRGRSEQYF

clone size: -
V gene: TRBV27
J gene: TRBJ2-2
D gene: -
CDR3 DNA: TGTGCCAGCAGCCTCCTTATCGACAGGTGGGGCACCGGGGAGCTGTTTTTT
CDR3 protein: CASSLLIDRWGTGELFF

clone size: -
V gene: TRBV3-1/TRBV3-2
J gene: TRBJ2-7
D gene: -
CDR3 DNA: TGTGCCAGCACTCCTTCAGTTAGCGGCTCCTACGAGCAGTACTTC
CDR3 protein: CASTPSVSGSYEQYF

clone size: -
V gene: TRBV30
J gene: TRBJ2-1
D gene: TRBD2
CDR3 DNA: TGTGCCTGGAGTCCCACTAGCGGGAGGGCTAATGAGCAGTTCTTC
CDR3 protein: CAWSPTSGRANEQFF